The present TCR beta chain was sequenced within a study of monozygotic twins with cystic fibrosis. Background on the study: Library input was 2.5 to 3.5 micrograms of fragmented DNA, with approximately 15 PCR cycles.

Study-level findings and limits: J usage was most co-twin-similar in 8 of 16 pairs, V in 13. Monozygotic CF twins shared more identical nucleotide clonotypes than unrelated patients. Median Simpson clonality of approximately 0.0091 suggested naive T cells predominated.

Note on this clone: Antigen specificity is unknown.

Germline CDR1 and CDR2: KGHSH and LQKENI. V lost 5 bases and J lost 9; bases outside the gene matches: 10. The CDR3 runs to 14 residues. Sequenced by immunoSEQ multiplex PCR; TCRdb stores in-frame clones only, minus some. The sample yields 30,000 to 40,000 clones, approximately 70% seen once. The source of this sequence is a girl aged 10 to 17 with cystic fibrosis. The rearrangement uses TRBV18 and TRBJ2-4; 7 bases map to TRBD2. The sample was blood. CDR3 nucleotide sequence: TGTGCCAGCTCAGCGGGGATTCCGGGAGGCATTCAGTACTTC. Translating gives CASSAGIPGGIQYF.